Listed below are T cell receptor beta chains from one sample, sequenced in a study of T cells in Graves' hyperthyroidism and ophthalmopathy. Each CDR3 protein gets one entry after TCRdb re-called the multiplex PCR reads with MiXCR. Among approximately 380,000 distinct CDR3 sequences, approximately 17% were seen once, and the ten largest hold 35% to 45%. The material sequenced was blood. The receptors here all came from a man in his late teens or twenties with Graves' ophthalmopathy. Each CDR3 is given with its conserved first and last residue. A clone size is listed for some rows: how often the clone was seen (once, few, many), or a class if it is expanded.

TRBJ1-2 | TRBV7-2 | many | CASSPVFAGPYGYTF
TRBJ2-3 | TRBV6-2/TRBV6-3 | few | CASSYSGGVDTQYF
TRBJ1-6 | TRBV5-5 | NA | CASSAGTELTPLHF
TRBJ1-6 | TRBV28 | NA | CASSSQGGGAYNSPLHF
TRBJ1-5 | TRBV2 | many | CASSVGQGINQPQHF
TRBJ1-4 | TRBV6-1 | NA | CASSRGTLPTNEKLFF
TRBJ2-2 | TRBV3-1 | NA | CASSRPGLAEYTGELFF
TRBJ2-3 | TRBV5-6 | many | CASSPLVGRTDTQYF
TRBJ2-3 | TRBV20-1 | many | CSAPSGGYTDTQYF
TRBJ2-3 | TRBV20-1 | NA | CSARGGLAGGTDTQYF
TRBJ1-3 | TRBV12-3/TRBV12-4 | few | CASSLETGSGNTIYF
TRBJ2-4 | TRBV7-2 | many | CASSHLTWGLAKNIQYF
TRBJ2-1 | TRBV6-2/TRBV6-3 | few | CASSIIAGGSNEQFF